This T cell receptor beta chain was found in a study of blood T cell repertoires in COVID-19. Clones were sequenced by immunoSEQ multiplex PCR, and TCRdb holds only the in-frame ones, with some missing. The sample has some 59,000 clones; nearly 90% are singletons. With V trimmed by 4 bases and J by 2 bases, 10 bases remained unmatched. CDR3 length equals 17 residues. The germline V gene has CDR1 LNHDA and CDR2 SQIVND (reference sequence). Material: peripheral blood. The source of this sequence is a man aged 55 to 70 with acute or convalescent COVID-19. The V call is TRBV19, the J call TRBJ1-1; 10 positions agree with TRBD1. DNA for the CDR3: TGTGCCAGTAGTAGGCTCTTCGGGACAGGGGTAAACACTGAAGCTTTCTTT. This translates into CASSRLFGTGVNTEAFF.